The sample holds a few counts of the clone carrying this TCR beta chain. Germline CDR1 and CDR2: SQVTM and ANQGSEA. This CDR3 spans 11 amino acids. V dropped 2 bases and J dropped 3 bases, with 5 bases sitting between them. This sample is part of a study of T-cell memory formation after mild COVID-19. TCRdb called the 5' RACE reads again in MiXCR, with one record for every CDR3 protein. The sample consists of around 300,000 distinct CDR3 sequences, roughly 15% of them appearing once. This chain joins TRBV29-1 and TRBJ2-7, with D hard to call. The clonotype comes from a young man who had mild COVID-19 (a few samples of this study predate the infection). Cell type and time point are not known. The sequencing input was PBMCs or a T cell subset sorted from them (not recorded which). The CDR3 DNA is TGCAGCGTTGAATGGGGCTACGAGCAGTACTTC. It yields the protein CSVEWGYEQYF.